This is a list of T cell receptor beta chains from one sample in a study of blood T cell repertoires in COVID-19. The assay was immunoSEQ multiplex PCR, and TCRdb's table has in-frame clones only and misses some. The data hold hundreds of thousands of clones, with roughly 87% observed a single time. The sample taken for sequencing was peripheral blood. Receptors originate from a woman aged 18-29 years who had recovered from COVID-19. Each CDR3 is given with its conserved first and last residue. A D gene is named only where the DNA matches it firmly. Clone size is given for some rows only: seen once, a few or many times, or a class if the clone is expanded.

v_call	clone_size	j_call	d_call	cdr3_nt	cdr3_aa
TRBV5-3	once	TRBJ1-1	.	TGTGCCAGAATCCTATCCCTACGGGATATGAACACTGAAGCTTTCTTT	CARILSLRDMNTEAFF
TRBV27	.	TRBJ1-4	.	TGTGCCAGCAGCCGCGGCCCAACTAATGAAAAACTGTTTTTT	CASSRGPTNEKLFF
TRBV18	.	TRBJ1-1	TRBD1	TGTGCCAGCTCAGGACAGGCCTACACTGAAGCTTTCTTT	CASSGQAYTEAFF
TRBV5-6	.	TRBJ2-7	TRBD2	TGTGCCAGCAGCCCGGGACTAGCGGCCTACGAGCAGTACTTC	CASSPGLAAYEQYF
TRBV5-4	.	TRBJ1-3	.	TGTGCCAGCAGCTTGGGAGGGACACTGGGAAACACCATATATTTT	CASSLGGTLGNTIYF
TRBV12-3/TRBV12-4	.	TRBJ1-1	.	TGTGCCAGCGCCCCGGCAAGGGGCCCTGAAGCTTTCTTT	CASAPARGPEAFF
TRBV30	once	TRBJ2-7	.	TGTGCCTGGAGTATCGGGGGTGCTTACGAGCAGTACTTC	CAWSIGGAYEQYF
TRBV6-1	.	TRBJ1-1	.	TGTGCCAGCAGTGAGTCAGGGAATATGAACACTGAAGCTTTCTTT	CASSESGNMNTEAFF
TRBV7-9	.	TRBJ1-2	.	TGTGCCAGCAGCCCAAAGGATCCTTGGCAGGGCATCTATGGCTACACCTTC	CASSPKDPWQGIYGYTF
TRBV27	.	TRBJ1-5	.	TGTGCCAGCAGTTTATCTTCAGGGGTTAATAGCAATCAGCCCCAGCATTTT	CASSLSSGVNSNQPQHF